A selection of T cell receptor beta chains follows, all from one sample in a study of T-cell reconstitution after alpha-beta-depleted transplantation in children. TCRdb reanalysed the PCR reads using MiXCR and keeps one entry per CDR3 protein. The table has about 250,000 distinct CDR3 sequences, 20% to 30% seen once. Sequenced material: PBMCs, mostly from graft donor cells, taken 360 days after TCRalphabeta/CD19-depleted stem cell transplant. These receptors were collected from a female patient aged 2-9 years who had a stem cell transplant for congenital amegakaryocytic thrombocytopenia, so the T cells may come from the graft donor. Each CDR3 is given without its conserved first and last residue. Fields, in order: V gene, clone size, J gene, CDR3 protein. Clone size is shown for a subset of rows, as once, few, many or a class of expanded clone.

TRBV20-1	few	TRBJ2-3	SATRTGTDTQY
TRBV28	.	TRBJ2-5	ASSLDPPLKETQY
TRBV12-3/TRBV12-4	.	TRBJ2-7	ASMKGQARGYEQY
TRBV3-1	many	TRBJ2-2	ASSPRTGNTGELF
TRBV6-1	few	TRBJ2-7	ASSPRSGGAYYEQY
TRBV20-1	few	TRBJ2-7	SARDGTGYTYEQY
TRBV2	few	TRBJ1-5	ASSVTGGGNQPQH
TRBV6-1	few	TRBJ2-1	ASSETRGLAGRFSNEQF
TRBV5-8	.	TRBJ2-2	ASSTGLAGNTGELF
TRBV20-1	.	TRBJ2-7	CASGGSLLSSYEQY
TRBV12-3/TRBV12-4	.	TRBJ2-1	ASSYSPNEQF
TRBV5-1	few	TRBJ2-3	ASSLAGFQNTDTQY
TRBV28	.	TRBJ1-1	ASSPGQGAPMNTEAF
TRBV20-1	few	TRBJ2-3	SATPGLPRTDTQY
TRBV4-3	.	TRBJ2-2	ASSQVSGGELF
TRBV3-1	.	TRBJ2-5	ASSPDSGRGQETQY